Listed below are T cell receptor beta chains from one sample, sequenced in a study of CD4 and CD8 cells across lung adenocarcinoma regions. MiXCR, applied by TCRdb to the PCR reads, yields one record per CDR3 protein. This table holds 10,000 to 15,000 distinct CDR3 sequences, around three fifths found once. The specimen sequenced was CD8+ T cells from the margin of a lung tumor. The receptors were sampled from a female donor with lung adenocarcinoma. The CD4 and CD8 labels of this study may be unreliable. Each CDR3 is given with its conserved first and last residue. The D gene is left open where the match is weak. The size of a clone is reported for some rows only, either as once, few or many, or as a class for expanded clones.

J: TRBJ2-1
size: NA
V: TRBV11-3
D: NA
length: 14
CDR3: CASSLAPGNVEQFF
DNA: TGTGCCAGCAGCCTGGCCCCAGGGAATGTTGAGCAGTTCTTC

J: TRBJ2-7
size: medium-sized
V: TRBV4-1
D: NA
length: 17
CDR3: CASSQDGASGIPYEQYF
DNA: TGCGCCAGCAGCCAAGATGGGGCTTCAGGGATACCCTACGAGCAGTACTTC

J: TRBJ2-1
size: NA
V: TRBV6-5
D: TRBD2
length: 15
CDR3: CASRFSGTNGREQFF
DNA: TGTGCCAGCAGATTCTCCGGGACTAACGGCAGGGAGCAGTTCTTT

J: TRBJ2-7
size: many
V: TRBV4-1
D: NA
length: 15
CDR3: CASSQGGATSYEQYF
DNA: TGCGCCAGCAGCCAAGGGGGGGCGACCTCCTACGAGCAGTACTTC

J: TRBJ1-2
size: once
V: TRBV6-1
D: TRBD1
length: 13
CDR3: CASSEGTVYGYTF
DNA: TGTGCCAGCAGTGAGGGGACAGTCTATGGCTACACCTTC

J: TRBJ2-2
size: medium-sized
V: TRBV6-5
D: TRBD1
length: 16
CDR3: CASSLPWTGATGELFF
DNA: TGTGCCAGCAGTTTACCCTGGACAGGGGCAACCGGGGAGCTGTTTTTT

J: TRBJ2-1
size: many
V: TRBV4-1
D: NA
length: 14
CDR3: CASSQDGPGGMQFF
DNA: TGCGCCAGCAGCCAAGATGGGCCAGGAGGGATGCAGTTCTTC

J: TRBJ2-1
size: many
V: TRBV10-2
D: TRBD2
length: 16
CDR3: CASSGPRLAGRNEQFF
DNA: TGCGCCAGCAGTGGACCCCGGCTAGCGGGACGCAATGAGCAGTTCTTC

J: TRBJ2-5
size: many
V: TRBV7-9
D: TRBD1
length: 16
CDR3: CASSFQSGGVGETQYF
DNA: TGTGCCAGCAGCTTTCAATCAGGGGGCGTCGGAGAGACCCAGTACTTC

J: TRBJ2-4
size: NA
V: TRBV10-3
D: NA
length: 15
CDR3: CAVGQGVCAKNIQYF
DNA: TGTGCCGTCGGGCAGGGCGTCTGCGCCAAAAACATTCAGTACTTC

J: TRBJ2-5
size: many
V: TRBV7-3
D: TRBD1
length: 13
CDR3: CASSLLQGETQYF
DNA: TGTGCCAGCAGCTTATTACAGGGGGAGACCCAGTACTTC

J: TRBJ1-5
size: many
V: TRBV6-1
D: NA
length: 16
CDR3: CASSEFLGEFNQPQHF
DNA: TGTGCCAGCAGTGAATTCTTGGGGGAGTTTAATCAGCCCCAGCATTTT

J: TRBJ2-5
size: NA
V: TRBV7-2
D: NA
length: 14
CDR3: CASSSGTSQETQTF
DNA: TGTGCCAGCAGCTCCGGGACAAGTCAAGAGACCCAGACTTTC

J: TRBJ1-3
size: NA
V: TRBV12-3/TRBV12-4
D: NA
length: 12
CDR3: CASSFGGYTIYF
DNA: TGTGCCAGCAGTTTCGGCGGCTACACCATATATTTT

J: TRBJ2-1
size: medium-sized
V: TRBV5-1
D: NA
length: 15
CDR3: CASSPGRSGVHEQFF
DNA: TGCGCCAGCAGCCCCGGACGTAGTGGTGTCCATGAGCAGTTCTTC

J: TRBJ2-1
size: once
V: TRBV6-1
D: TRBD1
length: 15
CDR3: CASSLDRGLNNEQFF
DNA: TGTGCCAGCAGCCTGGACAGGGGGCTCAACAATGAGCAGTTCTTC

J: TRBJ2-1
size: few
V: TRBV27
D: TRBD2
length: 21
CDR3: CASSSPTGSGLAGGTYNEQFF
DNA: TGTGCCAGCAGTTCCCCAACGGGGTCGGGACTAGCGGGAGGGACCTACAATGAGCAGTTCTTC

J: TRBJ2-3
size: once
V: TRBV6-1
D: TRBD2
length: 14
CDR3: CASPGRGGKDTQYF
DNA: TGTGCCAGCCCGGGGCGGGGGGGGAAAGACACGCAGTATTTC

J: TRBJ2-5
size: few
V: TRBV10-3
D: NA
length: 14
CDR3: CAGLGGGDKETQYF
DNA: TGTGCGGGTCTCGGGGGCGGTGACAAAGAGACCCAGTACTTC

J: TRBJ2-7
size: NA
V: TRBV6-1
D: NA
length: 15
CDR3: CASSAQPQPSYEQYF
DNA: TGTGCCAGCAGTGCCCAACCACAGCCCTCCTACGAGCAGTACTTC

J: TRBJ2-4
size: NA
V: TRBV27
D: NA
length: 15
CDR3: CGSSLGAPGTDTQYF
DNA: TGTGGCAGCAGTTTGGGGGCGCCAGGCACAGATACTCAGTATTTC

J: TRBJ2-1
size: many
V: TRBV6-1
D: TRBD2
length: 15
CDR3: CASSEWLAAYNEQFF
DNA: TGTGCCAGCAGTGAATGGCTAGCGGCCTACAATGAGCAGTTCTTC

J: TRBJ1-2
size: NA
V: TRBV6-1
D: NA
length: 13
CDR3: CASRSEHAMGYTF
DNA: TGTGCCAGCAGGTCCGAACACGCGATGGGCTACACCTTC

J: TRBJ2-5
size: NA
V: TRBV10-3
D: NA
length: 14
CDR3: CAGRRGRGRETQYF
DNA: TGTGCGGGGAGGAGAGGGCGGGGCCGGGAGACCCAGTATTTC

J: TRBJ2-4
size: NA
V: TRBV6-1
D: NA
length: 12
CDR3: CASLRTKNIQYF
DNA: TGTGCGAGCCTGAGAACCAAAAACATTCAGTACTTC

J: TRBJ2-5
size: many
V: TRBV4-1
D: NA
length: 15
CDR3: CASSQDGLDQETQYF
DNA: TGCGCCAGCAGCCAAGATGGACTGGACCAAGAGACCCAGTACTTC

J: TRBJ1-6
size: NA
V: TRBV14
D: NA
length: 13
CDR3: CASSQGNNSPLHF
DNA: TGTGCCAGCAGCCAAGGGAATAATTCACCCCTCCACTTT

J: TRBJ2-4
size: NA
V: TRBV6-8
D: NA
length: 14
CDR3: CGVSGLWAKNTQYF
DNA: TGTGGCGTCTCGGGGCTCTGGGCCAAAAATACGCAGTATTTC

J: TRBJ2-7
size: NA
V: TRBV18
D: NA
length: 11
CDR3: CASSPGYEQYF
DNA: TGTGCCAGCTCACCTGGGTACGAGCAGTACTTC

J: TRBJ2-5
size: NA
V: TRBV10-1
D: TRBD2
length: 15
CDR3: CASSSTSGRLETQYF
DNA: TGCGCCAGCAGTTCGACTAGCGGGAGATTAGAGACCCAGTACTTC

J: TRBJ1-1
size: few
V: TRBV6-1
D: NA
length: 13
CDR3: CASRISKNTEAFF
DNA: TGTGCCAGCAGAATCAGTAAAAACACTGAAGCTTTCTTT

J: TRBJ2-4
size: NA
V: TRBV4-1
D: TRBD2
length: 16
CDR3: CASSEWGRGATNMQYF
DNA: TGCGCGAGCAGCGAATGGGGGCGGGGGGCCACAAATATGCAGTACTTC

J: TRBJ2-1
size: few
V: TRBV10-2
D: NA
length: 13
CDR3: CASSSGTSIGQFF
DNA: TGCGCCAGCAGTTCCGGGACCAGCATTGGGCAGTTCTTC

J: TRBJ2-5
size: few
V: TRBV10-2
D: TRBD2
length: 14
CDR3: CASKPAGRVETQYF
DNA: TGCGCCAGCAAACCAGCGGGGAGGGTGGAGACCCAGTACTTC

J: TRBJ2-3
size: NA
V: TRBV10-2
D: NA
length: 13
CDR3: CAAGPGDTNTQYF
DNA: TGCGCAGCCGGGCCAGGAGACACAAATACGCAGTACTTT

J: TRBJ2-5
size: once
V: TRBV7-2
D: NA
length: 12
CDR3: CASSLDRETQYF
DNA: TGTGCCAGCAGCTTAGACAGAGAGACCCAGTACTTC

J: TRBJ2-7
size: NA
V: TRBV7-8
D: NA
length: 16
CDR3: CASSLMTGKNPYEQYF
DNA: TGTGCCAGCAGCTTAATGACAGGAAAGAATCCCTACGAGCAGTACTTC

J: TRBJ2-3
size: NA
V: TRBV6-1
D: TRBD2
length: 17
CDR3: CASSKGLAGSGTDTQYF
DNA: TGTGCCAGCAGTAAGGGACTAGCGGGTTCTGGCACAGATACGCAGTATTTT

J: TRBJ2-5
size: few
V: TRBV10-1
D: NA
length: 14
CDR3: CASSEMRSGGTQYF
DNA: TGCGCCAGCAGTGAGATGCGGAGCGGAGGGACCCAGTACTTC

J: TRBJ2-1
size: NA
V: TRBV15
D: TRBD1
length: 13
CDR3: CATSSDRANEQFF
DNA: TGTGCCACCAGTTCGGACAGGGCCAATGAGCAGTTCTTC

J: TRBJ2-1
size: NA
V: TRBV14
D: TRBD1
length: 14
CDR3: CASSRQGGINEQFF
DNA: TGTGCCAGCAGCCGACAGGGGGGGATCAATGAGCAGTTCTTC

J: TRBJ1-5
size: many
V: TRBV7-2
D: NA
length: 15
CDR3: CASSLVGETNQPQHF
DNA: TGTGCCAGCAGCTTAGTTGGGGAAACTAATCAGCCCCAGCATTTT

J: TRBJ2-3
size: medium-sized
V: TRBV6-1
D: NA
length: 14
CDR3: CASSRVSRGDTQYF
DNA: TGTGCCAGCAGCCGAGTATCTCGGGGAGATACGCAGTATTTT

J: TRBJ2-3
size: NA
V: TRBV4-1
D: TRBD1
length: 15
CDR3: CASGQGVRAKDTQYF
DNA: TGCGCCAGCGGCCAGGGGGTGAGAGCCAAAGATACGCAGTACTTT

J: TRBJ2-2
size: few
V: TRBV12-3/TRBV12-4
D: TRBD1
length: 17
CDR3: CASSLWTGGANTGELFF
DNA: TGTGCCAGCAGTTTGTGGACAGGGGGCGCGAACACCGGGGAGCTGTTTTTT

J: TRBJ2-5
size: once
V: TRBV10-1
D: NA
length: 14
CDR3: CAGSEVRSQETQYF
DNA: TGCGCGGGGAGTGAGGTGCGGAGCCAAGAGACCCAGTACTTC

J: TRBJ2-5
size: medium-sized
V: TRBV6-1
D: TRBD1
length: 18
CDR3: CASSERPGQGATLETQYF
DNA: TGTGCCAGCAGTGAGAGACCGGGACAGGGGGCGACGTTGGAGACCCAGTACTTC

J: TRBJ2-3
size: medium-sized
V: TRBV10-1
D: TRBD1
length: 13
CDR3: CASSGQGTDTQYF
DNA: TGCGCCAGCAGTGGACAGGGAACAGATACGCAGTATTTT

J: TRBJ2-5
size: few
V: TRBV5-6
D: NA
length: 15
CDR3: CASSSGSRLGETQYF
DNA: TGTGCCAGCAGCTCCGGGTCCCGACTGGGGGAGACCCAGTACTTC

J: TRBJ2-4
size: NA
V: TRBV10-3
D: NA
length: 14
CDR3: CAGRGGRDRDIQYF
DNA: TGTGCGGGGCGCGGGGGCCGGGACCGAGACATTCAGTACTTC

J: TRBJ2-7
size: NA
V: TRBV20-1
D: TRBD2
length: 16
CDR3: CSAKTWASGSGYEQYF
DNA: TGCAGTGCTAAAACGTGGGCTAGCGGGAGCGGGTACGAGCAGTACTTC

J: TRBJ2-2
size: NA
V: TRBV7-3
D: TRBD2
length: 12
CDR3: CASRGDTGELFF
DNA: TGTGCCAGCCGGGGGGACACCGGGGAGCTGTTTTTT

J: TRBJ2-7
size: few
V: TRBV11-1
D: NA
length: 16
CDR3: CASSLTAFSSAYEQYF
DNA: TGTGCCAGCAGCTTAACAGCATTTAGTAGCGCCTACGAGCAGTACTTC

J: TRBJ2-3
size: NA
V: TRBV27
D: NA
length: 14
CDR3: CASSLGGYQDTQYF
DNA: TGTGCCAGCAGTTTGGGCGGGTACCAAGATACCCAGTATTTT

J: TRBJ2-3
size: few
V: TRBV6-1
D: TRBD1
length: 16
CDR3: CASSARGHPTKDTQYF
DNA: TGTGCCAGCAGTGCTAGGGGGCACCCAACCAAAGATACGCAGTATTTC

J: TRBJ2-7
size: NA
V: TRBV6-1
D: NA
length: 16
CDR3: CASSERRGPFSYEQYF
DNA: TGTGCCAGCAGTGAAAGGAGGGGCCCTTTCTCCTACGAGCAGTACTTC

J: TRBJ2-3
size: NA
V: TRBV4-1
D: NA
length: 16
CDR3: CASSAPGPRSKDTQYF
DNA: TGCGCCAGCAGCGCCCCGGGGCCTAGAAGCAAAGATACTCAGTATTTC

J: TRBJ2-4
size: NA
V: TRBV14
D: NA
length: 17
CDR3: CASSQVSGFRAKNIQYF
DNA: TGTGCCAGCAGCCAAGTATCTGGGTTTCGCGCCAAAAACATTCAGTACTTC

J: TRBJ2-5
size: NA
V: TRBV7-3
D: NA
length: 13
CDR3: CASSWDNQETQYF
DNA: TGTGCCAGCAGCTGGGACAACCAAGAGACCCAGTACTTC